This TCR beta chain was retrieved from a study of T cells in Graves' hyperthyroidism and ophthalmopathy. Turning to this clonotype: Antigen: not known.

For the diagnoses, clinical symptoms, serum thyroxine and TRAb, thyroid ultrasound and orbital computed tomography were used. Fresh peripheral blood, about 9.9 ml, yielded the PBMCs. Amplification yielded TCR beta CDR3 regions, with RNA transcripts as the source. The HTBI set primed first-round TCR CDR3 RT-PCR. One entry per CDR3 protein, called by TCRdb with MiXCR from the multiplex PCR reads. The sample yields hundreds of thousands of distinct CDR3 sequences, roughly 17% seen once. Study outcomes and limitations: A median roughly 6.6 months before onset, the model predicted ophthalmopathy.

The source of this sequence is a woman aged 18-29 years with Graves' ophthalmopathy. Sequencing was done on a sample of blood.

DNA of the CDR3: TGTGCCAGCAGTCCCCGGTCCGGGACAGGGGGAAGTCGGCAGCCCCAGCATTTT. It is translated as CASSPRSGTGGSRQPQHF. The V call is TRBV27, the J call TRBJ1-5, with TRBD1 identical over 11 bases. V trimming: 5 bases; J trimming: 7 bases; junction bases outside the gene matches: 16. The CDR3 is 18 amino acids. Looked up from germline, CDR1 is MNHEY and CDR2 is SMNVEV (reference sequence).